This is a list of T cell receptor beta chains from one sample in a study of control samples from healthy donors and cancer patients. Sequencing was performed with immunoSEQ multiplex PCR; in TCRdb, only in-frame clones are kept and a portion is missing. Of about 98,000 clones listed, 90% to 95% are singletons. Material: blood. These receptors all come from a woman aged 18-29 years in good health. CDR3s include the opening cysteine and the closing phenylalanine or tryptophan. A D gene is named only where the DNA matches it firmly.

>TRBV10-1|.|TRBJ2-7
CASSEVRGKRYEQYF
TGCGCCAGCAGTGAAGTCCGGGGCAAGCGCTACGAGCAGTACTTC
>TRBV5-4|TRBD1|TRBJ2-5
CASRSGQGRETQYF
TGTGCCAGCAGATCAGGACAGGGCCGAGAGACCCAGTACTTC
>TRBV28|TRBD1|TRBJ1-1
CASSLRGGTVNTEAFF
TGTGCCAGCAGTTTAAGGGGCGGGACAGTGAACACTGAAGCTTTCTTT
>TRBV29-1|.|TRBJ1-1
CSANWGNTEAFF
TGCAGCGCAAACTGGGGGAACACTGAAGCTTTCTTT
>TRBV30|.|TRBJ2-3
CAWDMGSTDTQYF
TGTGCCTGGGATATGGGTAGCACAGATACGCAGTATTTT
>TRBV10-3|.|TRBJ1-1
CAISEVARTLAEAFF
TGTGCCATCAGTGAGGTTGCACGGACGTTGGCTGAAGCTTTCTTT
>TRBV3-1/TRBV3-2|.|TRBJ1-1
CASNNYDGNTEAFF
TGTGCCAGCAACAATTACGACGGGAACACTGAAGCTTTCTTT
>TRBV18|.|TRBJ2-7
CASSWGRAYEQYF
TGTGCCAGCTCATGGGGCAGGGCCTACGAGCAGTACTTC
>TRBV20-1|.|TRBJ2-5
CSASRGLQETQYF
TGCAGTGCTAGTCGAGGGCTTCAAGAGACCCAGTACTTC
>TRBV29-1|TRBD2|TRBJ2-7
CSAWAGTSYEQYF
TGCAGCGCTTGGGCCGGGACTAGTTACGAGCAGTACTTC
>TRBV5-1|.|TRBJ2-6
CASRFGGSSGANVLTF
TGCGCCAGCCGGTTTGGCGGAAGCTCTGGGGCCAACGTCCTGACTTTC
>TRBV5-4|.|TRBJ1-2
CASRRAGSYGYTF
TGTGCCAGCCGTAGAGCCGGGTCTTACGGCTACACCTTC
>TRBV11-3|.|TRBJ1-1
CASSFHNTEAFF
TGTGCCAGCAGCTTCCACAACACTGAAGCTTTCTTT
>TRBV28|.|TRBJ2-5
CASSLVGLQETQYF
TGTGCCAGCAGTTTGGTTGGGCTACAAGAGACCCAGTACTTC
>TRBV5-6|TRBD1|TRBJ1-1
CASSLAGTENTEAFF
TGTGCCAGCAGCTTGGCCGGGACAGAGAACACTGAAGCTTTCTTT